The next 22 T cell receptor beta chains were all read from a single sample in a study of T cell responses to AZD1222 COVID-19 vaccine. The assay was immunoSEQ multiplex PCR, and TCRdb's table has in-frame clones only and misses some. Of about 120,000 clones listed, about 93% were seen once; the top ten hold 4% to 4.5%. This specimen was peripheral blood, taken 28 days after the second dose of the MenACWY control vaccine. Receptors were obtained from an adult who received the MenACWY meningococcal vaccine as a control.

V gene TRBV11-3 combines with J gene TRBJ1-5; D perhaps matches TRBD1 (5 bases). CDR1 is SGHNT and CDR2 is YENEEA in the germline V gene. The CDR3 totals 15 residues. The V gene lost 1 base and the J gene lost 0 bases, with 7 bases spanning the gap. The CDR3 DNA is TGTGCCAGCAGCTTAGGGGGGGGTAGCAATCAGCCCCAGCATTTT. Residues: CASSLGGGSNQPQHF.

The V gene is TRBV5-4, the J gene TRBJ2-7; possibly TRBD2 for D (5 bases). CDR1 is SGHNT, CDR2 YYREEE, per germline (reference sequence). The V gene lost 8 bases and the J gene lost 1 base, with 16 bases spanning the gap. The CDR3 consists of 14 residues. The CDR3 loop is CASRGPTESYEQYV. The CDR3 nucleotides read TGTGCCAGTAGAGGGCCTACCGAATCCTACGAGCAGTACGTC.

The rearrangement uses TRBV3-1 (or the pseudogene TRBV3-2) and TRBJ2-1; TRBD2 aligns across 7 bases. Germline CDR1 and CDR2: LGHDT and YNNKEL (reference sequence). The junction had 7 bases not matched to a gene; V was cut back by 1 base and J by 4 bases. This CDR3 has 16 residues. The CDR3 nucleotides are TGTGCCAGCAGCCAAGTTTGGGCTAGCGGTTACAATGAGCAGTTCTTC. Protein product: CASSQVWASGYNEQFF.

V is TRBV10-1 and J is TRBJ1-5; D is unclear. CDR3 length: 14 residues. Per germline, CDR1 WNHNN and CDR2 SYGVQD (reference sequence). Trimming removed 3 bases at V and 3 bases at J, with 9 bases between. CDR3 DNA: TGCGCCAGCAGTGATAAACAGCCCAATCAGCCCCAGCATTTT. Its protein product is CASSDKQPNQPQHF.

The genes are TRBV5-4 and TRBJ2-3; perhaps TRBD1 as D (5 bases). CDR1 is SGHNT, CDR2 YYREEE, per germline (reference sequence). The CDR3 covers 16 residues. V lost 4 bases to trimming and J lost 4 bases, with 19 bases between them. The CDR3: CASSKAGLRSPDTQYF. CDR3 sequence (DNA): TGTGCCAGCAGCAAAGCAGGGTTACGTAGCCCAGATACGCAGTATTTT.

The chain uses TRBV7-9 and TRBJ2-1; TRBD2 aligns across 12 bases. The V and J ends lost 7 bases and 8 bases, in that order; junction bases with no gene match: 3. This CDR3 comprises 13 residues. Looked up from germline, CDR1 is SEHNR and CDR2 is FQNEAQ (reference sequence). CDR3 region: CASTSGGAYEQFF. In DNA form, the CDR3 reads TGTGCCAGCACTAGCGGGGGGGCGTATGAGCAGTTCTTC.

The V gene is TRBV3-1 (or the pseudogene TRBV3-2), the J gene TRBJ2-7; 13 bases are a match to TRBD2. V shed 5 bases, J shed 4 bases, and the junction held 8 bases outside the gene matches. The CDR3 covers 16 residues. Germline CDR1 reads LGHDT; CDR2 reads YNNKEL (reference sequence). The CDR3 DNA follows: TGTGCCAGCAGCAGCCCAACTAGCGGGAGGGCGTACGAGCAGTACTTC. Translation: CASSSPTSGRAYEQYF.

J is TRBJ2-1 and V is TRBV6-4, with 10 bases lining up with TRBD1. Germline-derived CDR1 and CDR2 are MRHNA and SNTAGT. After removal of 0 bases from V and 10 bases from J, the junction contained 0 bases not matched to a gene. This CDR3 has 13 residues. CDR3 sequence: CASSDSGQGEQFF. The CDR3 nucleotides read TGTGCCAGCAGTGACTCGGGACAGGGGGAGCAGTTCTTC.

The chain has TRBV6-6 and TRBJ1-2; D possibly corresponds to TRBD1 (6 bases). Germline lookup yields CDR1 MNHNY and CDR2 SVGAGI (reference sequence). V gave up 5 bases and J gave up 2 bases, with 18 bases separating them. The CDR3 consists of 16 residues. CDR3 residues: CASSPPLGQKNYGYTF. The CDR3 DNA follows: TGTGCCAGCAGTCCACCTCTCGGACAGAAAAACTATGGCTACACCTTC.

The chain couples TRBV19 to TRBJ1-1; TRBD1 might be the D (6 bases). The CDR3 totals 14 residues. The V gene lost 5 bases and the J gene lost 3 bases, with 13 bases spanning the gap. Germline assignment: CDR1 LNHDA and CDR2 SQIVND (reference sequence). CDR3 coding DNA: TGTGCCAGTAGTCCCTGGGACAAGCACACTGAAGCTTTCTTT. Its protein is CASSPWDKHTEAFF. The entire variable domain, with the rest obtained from reference TRBV19 and TRBJ1-1, is as follows: DGGITQSPKYLFRKEGQNVTLSCEQNLNHDAMYWYRQDPGQGLRLIYYSQIVNDFQKGDIAEGYSVSREKKESFPLTVTSAQKNPTAFYLCASSPWDKHTEAFFGQGTRLTVV.

The chain carries TRBV6-2 or TRBV6-3 and TRBJ1-2, with unresolved D. V was clipped by 5 bases and J by 0 bases, with 7 bases between them. The CDR3 is made up of 13 amino acids. CDR1 MNHEY and CDR2 SVGEGT come from the germline V gene. As DNA, the CDR3 is TGTGCCAGCAGTCGAGACTCTAACTATGGCTACACCTTC. This gives the protein CASSRDSNYGYTF.

This chain links TRBV15 with TRBJ1-1; 7 nucleotides agree with TRBD1. The length of the CDR3 is 15 residues. Trimming cost V 5 bases and J 4 bases; bases outside gene matches: 10. Germline CDR1 reads LNHNV; CDR2 reads YYDKDF (reference sequence). The CDR3 bases are TGTGCCACCAGCGGACTTCAGGGGGACGGCACTGAAGCTTTCTTT. Residues: CATSGLQGDGTEAFF. Variable domain in full (rest from reference TRBV15 and TRBJ1-1): DAMVIQNPRYQVTQFGKPVTLSCSQTLNHNVMYWYQQKSSQAPKLLFHYYDKDFNNEADTPDNFQSRRPNTSFCFLDIRSPGLGDTAMYLCATSGLQGDGTEAFFGQGTRLTVV.

This clone was seen a single time. V and J are TRBV9 and TRBJ2-3; 8 bases align to TRBD2. J lost 6 bases, V lost 3 bases, and 12 bases had no gene match. Germline V gives CDR1 SGDLS, CDR2 YYNGEE. The CDR3 covers 16 residues. The CDR3 DNA reads as TGTGCCAGCAGCGCCCCTACCGGGAGGGCGTCGGATACGCAGTATTTT. Its protein is CASSAPTGRASDTQYF.

This chain links TRBV27 with TRBJ2-7; 11 bases are shared with TRBD2. This CDR3 is built from 15 residues. Germline assignment: CDR1 MNHEY and CDR2 SMNVEV (reference sequence). The junction had 6 bases not matched to a gene; V was cut back by 6 bases and J by 2 bases. CDR3 sequence (DNA): TGTGCCAGCAGGATGAGACTAGCGGGGACCTACGAGCAGTACTTC. Its translation: CASRMRLAGTYEQYF.

The chain links TRBV9 to TRBJ2-5, with 10 positions matching TRBD2. Germline lookup yields CDR1 SGDLS and CDR2 YYNGEE. There are 17 residues in the CDR3. The V and J ends lost 0 bases and 4 bases, in that order; junction bases with no gene match: 9. The CDR3 DNA follows: TGTGCCAGCAGCGTAGAGGGACGAGTAGCGGGAGGAGAGACCCAGTACTTC. This gives the protein CASSVEGRVAGGETQYF.

V and J are TRBV7-9 and TRBJ2-7, with 8 nucleotides matching TRBD1. Losses at the gene ends were 5 bases for V and 2 bases for J; bases not matched to a gene: 11. Germline-derived CDR1 and CDR2 are SEHNR and FQNEAQ (reference sequence). This CDR3 is built from 16 residues. CDR3 bases: TGTGCCAGCAGCCCTCTCCTGGGACAGGTGACCTACGAGCAGTACTTC. This translates into CASSPLLGQVTYEQYF.

Only one count was recorded for this clone. The chain links TRBV19 to TRBJ2-7; TRBD1 matches at 7 bases. The CDR3 totals 14 residues. Trimming cost V 7 bases and J 3 bases; bases outside gene matches: 9. Germline V gene lookup returns CDR1 LNHDA and CDR2 SQIVND (reference sequence). The CDR3 sequence: CASKIGAGGYEQYF. The DNA of the CDR3 is TGTGCCAGTAAAATAGGCGCAGGGGGCTACGAGCAGTACTTC.

V is TRBV5-5 and J is TRBJ1-1; TRBD1 matches at 10 bases. This CDR3 comprises 14 residues. CDR1 SGHKS and CDR2 YYEKEE come from the germline V gene (reference sequence). After removal of 2 bases from V and 8 bases from J, the junction contained 6 bases not matched to a gene. CDR3 sequence: CASSFATGGGEAFF. The CDR3 DNA follows: TGTGCCAGCAGCTTCGCGACAGGGGGCGGGGAAGCTTTCTTT.

J is TRBJ2-7 and V is TRBV7-3; 8 bases fit TRBD1. Per germline, CDR1 SGHTA and CDR2 FQGTGA. The CDR3 sequence is 14 residues long. Losses at the gene ends were 5 bases for V and 7 bases for J; bases not matched to a gene: 10. CDR3 region: CASSPGNRQGEQYF. The CDR3 DNA follows: TGTGCCAGCAGCCCAGGAAATAGACAGGGGGAGCAGTACTTC.

This clone has a handful of counts. The J gene is TRBJ1-2, the V gene TRBV7-2, with TRBD1 matching over 7 bases. The CDR3 totals 13 residues. The V gene end was trimmed by 8 bases and the J gene end by 7 bases; junction bases not matched to a gene: 10. Germline V gene sequence: CDR1 SGHTA, CDR2 FQGNSA. CDR3 DNA sequence: TGTGCCAGCCACCTTGGGGCAGGGGGTGGCTACACCTTC. Amino acids: CASHLGAGGGYTF.

This sequence joins TRBV7-9 and TRBJ2-3, with 7 bases identical to TRBD1. The CDR3 length is 14 residues. The germline gives CDR1 SEHNR, CDR2 FQNEAQ (reference sequence). V lost 5 bases and J lost 4; bases outside the gene matches: 6. The DNA for the CDR3 is TGTGCCAGCAGCCCGGACAGGCGCGCAGATACGCAGTATTTT. The encoded protein is CASSPDRRADTQYF.

The V gene is TRBV11-2, the J gene TRBJ2-5, with D tentatively TRBD1 (5 bases). This CDR3 is built from 11 residues. Germline loops: CDR1 SGHAT, CDR2 FQNNGV. V lost 6 bases and J lost 7, with 9 bases in between. The CDR3 bases are TGTGCCAGCAGTCTTAGGGGGACCCAGTACTTC. Amino acids: CASSLRGTQYF.